The clone carrying this T cell receptor beta chain showed up just once. This sample is part of a study of blood T cell repertoires in COVID-19. In germline, CDR1 is SGHTA, CDR2 FQGNSA. The CDR3 covers 14 residues. Trimming cost V 0 bases and J 3 bases; bases outside gene matches: 1. Only in-frame clones appear in the TCRdb table, and some are missing; sequencing was by immunoSEQ multiplex PCR. The sample has about 310,000 clones; around nine tenths are singletons. The TCR comes from a woman in her twenties or thirties who had recovered from COVID-19. The chain links TRBV7-2 to TRBJ2-7; 8 bases agree with TRBD2. The source material was PBMCs or T cells enriched from blood (not recorded which). CDR3 in amino acids: CASSLARGDYEQYF. CDR3 in DNA: TGTGCCAGCAGCTTAGCGCGGGGGGACTACGAGCAGTACTTC.